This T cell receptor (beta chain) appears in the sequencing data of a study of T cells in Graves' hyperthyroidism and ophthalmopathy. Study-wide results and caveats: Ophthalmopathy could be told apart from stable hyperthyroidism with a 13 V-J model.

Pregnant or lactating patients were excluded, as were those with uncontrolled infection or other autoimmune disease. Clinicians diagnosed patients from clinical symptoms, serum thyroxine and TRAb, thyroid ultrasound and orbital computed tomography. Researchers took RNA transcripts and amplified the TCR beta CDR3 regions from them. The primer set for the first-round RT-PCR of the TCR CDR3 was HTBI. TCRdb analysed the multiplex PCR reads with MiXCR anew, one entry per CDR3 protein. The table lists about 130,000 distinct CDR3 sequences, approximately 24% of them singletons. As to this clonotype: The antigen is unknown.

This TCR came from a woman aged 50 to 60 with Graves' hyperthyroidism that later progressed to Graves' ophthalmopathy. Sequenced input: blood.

This CDR3 reads CASSHYPGQLSSYNEQFF. The CDR3, as DNA: TGTGCCAGCAGCCACTACCCGGGACAGTTGAGCTCCTACAATGAGCAGTTCTTC. The chain couples TRBV11-2 to TRBJ2-1, with 7 nucleotides matching TRBD1. The CDR3 consists of 18 residues. The germline gives CDR1 SGHAT, CDR2 FQNNGV. J gave up 0 bases and V 5 bases, and 13 bases lay outside the gene matches.